Listed below are T cell receptor beta chains from one sample, sequenced in a study of beta chain features in type 1 diabetes. Clones were sequenced by immunoSEQ multiplex PCR, and TCRdb holds only the in-frame ones, with some missing. The data show around 250,000 clones, with approximately 14% seen just once and approximately 0.015% held by the top ten. Sequenced input: naive CD4+ T cells from blood. These receptors were obtained from a man aged 30 to 45 with type 1 diabetes. Each CDR3 is given with its conserved first and last residue. D genes are given only for firm matches. Clone size is given for some rows only: seen once, a few or many times, or a class if the clone is expanded.

j_gene,d_gene,abundance,v_gene,CDR3aa,CDR3nt
TRBJ2-3,NA,few,TRBV12-5,CASGSGDTQYF,TGTGCTAGTGGTTCGGGAGATACGCAGTATTTT
TRBJ1-1,NA,NA,TRBV18,CASSPSRDTEAFF,TGTGCCAGCTCTCCTAGTCGAGACACTGAAGCTTTCTTT
TRBJ2-7,TRBD2,NA,TRBV7-2,CASSLVAGVTYEQYF,TGTGCCAGCAGCTTAGTTGCGGGAGTCACCTACGAGCAGTACTTC
TRBJ1-2,TRBD1,NA,TRBV7-9,CASSLYPYRGGHHGYTF,TGTGCCAGCAGCCTATACCCTTACAGGGGAGGCCATCATGGCTACACCTTC
TRBJ2-5,NA,NA,TRBV7-2,CASSLAGQGQETQYF,TGTGCCAGCAGCTTAGCAGGACAAGGACAAGAGACCCAGTACTTC
TRBJ2-7,NA,NA,TRBV5-1,CASTLTHGGNYEQYF,TGCGCCAGCACCCTCACCCACGGGGGTAACTACGAGCAGTACTTC
TRBJ2-1,TRBD2,NA,TRBV4-3,CASSPRNVAGVDEQFF,TGCGCCAGCAGCCCTCGTAATGTAGCGGGAGTAGATGAGCAGTTCTTC
TRBJ2-5,NA,NA,TRBV9,CASSVDRGARETQYF,TGTGCCAGCAGCGTAGACCGGGGGGCAAGGGAGACCCAGTACTTC
TRBJ2-1,NA,few,TRBV11-2,CASSLNPGLYNEQFF,TGTGCCAGCAGCTTAAATCCTGGACTTTACAATGAGCAGTTCTTC
TRBJ2-3,NA,few,TRBV7-2,CASRGQRSPDTQYF,TGTGCCAGCAGGGGGCAAAGATCACCAGATACGCAGTATTTT
TRBJ2-5,NA,few,TRBV15,CATSRAEGVQETQYF,TGTGCCACCAGCAGAGCGGAGGGAGTACAAGAGACCCAGTACTTC
TRBJ2-5,TRBD2,NA,TRBV5-1,CASSTPTSGQETQYF,TGCGCCAGCAGCACACCAACTAGCGGCCAAGAGACCCAGTACTTC
TRBJ2-7,TRBD1,NA,TRBV14,CASTRTGSSYEQYF,TGTGCCAGCACCCGGACAGGGAGCTCCTACGAGCAGTACTTC
TRBJ1-5,TRBD1,NA,TRBV29-1,CSASTGARGNQPQHF,TGCAGCGCCTCGACAGGGGCTCGGGGCAATCAGCCCCAGCATTTT
TRBJ2-2,NA,NA,TRBV5-1,CASSFRQGGTGELFF,TGCGCCAGCAGCTTCCGTCAGGGTGGCACCGGGGAGCTGTTTTTT
TRBJ2-6,TRBD1,few,TRBV7-9,CASSLGRGLGANVLTF,TGTGCCAGCAGCTTAGGCAGGGGGCTCGGGGCCAACGTCCTGACTTTC
TRBJ2-7,TRBD2,NA,TRBV28,CASSLSGLERRSYEQYF,TGTGCCAGCAGTTTATCCGGACTAGAAAGGCGCTCCTACGAGCAGTACTTC
TRBJ2-4,TRBD1,many,TRBV2,CASGGTGGNIQYF,TGTGCCAGCGGCGGGACAGGGGGGAACATTCAGTACTTC
TRBJ2-7,TRBD2,few,TRBV5-4,CASSLTLAGPMEYF,TGTGCCAGCAGCTTGACACTAGCGGGACCTATGGAGTACTTC
TRBJ1-2,TRBD1,NA,TRBV5-6,CASSFGTVNYGYTF,TGTGCCAGCAGCTTTGGGACAGTTAACTATGGCTACACCTTC
TRBJ2-2,NA,NA,TRBV15,CATSRDYGGNTGELFF,TGTGCCACCAGCAGAGATTATGGGGGCAACACCGGGGAGCTGTTTTTT
TRBJ2-5,TRBD2,NA,TRBV5-6,CASSLVGLAGETQYF,TGTGCCAGCAGCTTGGTCGGGCTAGCGGGCGAGACCCAGTACTTC
TRBJ2-2,TRBD2,few,TRBV7-9,CASSVGSGSTGELFF,TGTGCCAGCAGCGTAGGTAGCGGGAGCACCGGGGAGCTGTTTTTT
TRBJ1-2,NA,few,TRBV7-2,CASSLAQGAIGYTF,TGTGCCAGCAGCTTAGCACAGGGCGCCATTGGCTACACCTTC
TRBJ2-1,NA,NA,TRBV7-7,CASSLGEPNEQFF,TGTGCCAGCAGCTTAGGGGAGCCGAATGAGCAGTTCTTC
TRBJ1-4,NA,NA,TRBV7-9,CASSARRDPTNEKLFF,TGTGCCAGCAGCGCTAGGCGAGATCCAACTAATGAAAAACTGTTTTTT
TRBJ2-7,TRBD2,NA,TRBV6-1,CASSRLASTTYEQYF,TGTGCCAGCAGTAGACTAGCTTCAACAACCTACGAGCAGTACTTC
TRBJ2-3,NA,NA,TRBV4-3,CASSQAERPYTDTQYF,TGCGCCAGCAGCCAAGCCGAGCGGCCGTACACAGATACGCAGTATTTT
TRBJ2-7,TRBD1,few,TRBV9,CASSVNPGQGHYEQYF,TGTGCCAGCAGCGTCAATCCCGGACAGGGTCACTACGAGCAGTACTTC
TRBJ2-1,TRBD1,few,TRBV5-3,CARRQGALF,TGTGCCAGGCGACAGGGGGCACTCTTC
TRBJ2-1,TRBD1,few,TRBV5-4,CASSLDRGPLAEQFF,TGTGCCAGCAGCTTAGACAGGGGTCCCTTGGCTGAGCAGTTCTTC
TRBJ2-5,NA,NA,TRBV5-1,CASSLDGEMETQYF,TGCGCCAGCAGCTTGGACGGGGAGATGGAGACCCAGTACTTC
TRBJ1-1,TRBD1,NA,TRBV11-2,CASNPGQGDTEAFF,TGTGCCAGCAACCCGGGACAGGGGGACACTGAAGCTTTCTTT
TRBJ2-7,TRBD1,NA,TRBV7-9,CASSPDRANSYEQYF,TGTGCCAGCAGCCCGGACAGGGCCAACTCCTACGAGCAGTACTTC
TRBJ2-1,TRBD1,few,TRBV7-9,CASSSGTGMGSYNEQFF,TGTGCCAGCAGCTCTGGGACAGGGATGGGCTCCTACAATGAGCAGTTCTTC
TRBJ2-3,TRBD2,few,TRBV28,CASKPWGGGSQGDTQYF,TGTGCCAGCAAGCCCTGGGGTGGCGGGAGTCAGGGAGATACGCAGTATTTT
TRBJ2-1,NA,few,TRBV28,CASSLAGSVYNEQFF,TGTGCCAGCAGTTTGGCGGGTTCTGTCTACAATGAGCAGTTCTTC
TRBJ2-1,TRBD1,NA,TRBV29-1,CSVGPRGTHNEQFF,TGCAGCGTCGGTCCCAGGGGGACCCACAATGAGCAGTTCTTC
TRBJ1-5,NA,NA,TRBV7-8,CASSLGSYSNQPQHF,TGTGCCAGCAGCTTAGGGAGTTATAGCAATCAGCCCCAGCATTTT
TRBJ2-7,TRBD1,NA,TRBV27,CASNSYGTGRNEQYF,TGTGCCAGCAATAGTTATGGGACAGGGAGGAACGAGCAGTACTTC
TRBJ1-2,TRBD1,once,TRBV2,CASSVIPGQPYGYTF,TGTGCCAGCAGTGTGATTCCGGGACAGCCATATGGCTACACCTTC
TRBJ2-7,NA,few,TRBV7-2,CASSSTSGYSYEQYF,TGTGCCAGCAGCTCAACGAGCGGCTATAGCTACGAGCAGTACTTC
TRBJ1-4,NA,few,TRBV14,CASSHRTGGEKLFF,TGTGCCAGCAGCCACCGGACCGGAGGTGAAAAACTGTTTTTT
TRBJ2-1,TRBD1,NA,TRBV4-1,CASSDGQGVYNEQFF,TGCGCCAGCAGCGATGGACAGGGGGTATACAATGAGCAGTTCTTC
TRBJ2-2,NA,NA,TRBV25-1,CASSATGVAGELFF,TGTGCCAGCAGTGCGACAGGAGTGGCCGGGGAGCTGTTTTTT
TRBJ1-2,TRBD1,NA,TRBV29-1,CSVGQGDYGYTF,TGCAGCGTTGGACAGGGGGACTATGGCTACACCTTC
TRBJ1-5,NA,few,TRBV5-6,CASSSDTLNQPQHF,TGTGCCAGCAGCTCGGACACCCTCAATCAGCCCCAGCATTTT
TRBJ2-7,NA,NA,TRBV15,CATRPYDRKNYEQYF,TGTGCCACCAGACCCTACGACAGGAAGAACTACGAGCAGTACTTC
TRBJ2-7,NA,few,TRBV25-1,CASSDFAVSIYEQYF,TGTGCCAGCAGTGATTTTGCAGTTTCCATCTACGAGCAGTACTTC
TRBJ2-1,TRBD2,few,TRBV7-8,CASSLVGGRGNEQFF,TGTGCCAGCAGCTTAGTTGGCGGGAGAGGGAATGAGCAGTTCTTC